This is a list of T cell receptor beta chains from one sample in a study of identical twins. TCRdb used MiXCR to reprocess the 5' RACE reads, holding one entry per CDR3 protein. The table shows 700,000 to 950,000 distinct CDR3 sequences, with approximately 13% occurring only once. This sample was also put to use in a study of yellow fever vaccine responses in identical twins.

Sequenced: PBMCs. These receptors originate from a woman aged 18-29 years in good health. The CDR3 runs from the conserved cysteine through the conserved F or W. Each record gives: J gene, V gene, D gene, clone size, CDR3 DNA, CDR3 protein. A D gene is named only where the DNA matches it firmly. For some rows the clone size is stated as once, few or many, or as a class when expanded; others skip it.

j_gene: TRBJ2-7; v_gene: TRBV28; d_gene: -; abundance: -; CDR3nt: TGTGCCAGCAGTTTATATGGGTCAGGGGCGTACGAGCAGTACTTC; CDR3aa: CASSLYGSGAYEQYF
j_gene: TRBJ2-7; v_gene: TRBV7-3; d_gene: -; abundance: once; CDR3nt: TGTGCCAGCTCCGCTGACGTCACCTACGAGCAGTACTTC; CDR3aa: CASSADVTYEQYF
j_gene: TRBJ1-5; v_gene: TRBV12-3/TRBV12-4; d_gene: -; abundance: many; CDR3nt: TGTGCCAGCAGTTATGTCCCTCAGCCCCAGCATTTT; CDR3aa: CASSYVPQPQHF
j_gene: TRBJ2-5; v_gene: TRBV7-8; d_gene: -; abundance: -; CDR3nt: TGTGCCAGCAGCTCCTATGCGTCTCTAGAGACCCAGTACTTC; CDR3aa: CASSSYASLETQYF
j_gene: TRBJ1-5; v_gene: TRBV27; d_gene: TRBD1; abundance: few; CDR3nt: TGTGCCAGCAGTAGACAGGGGCTGAATCAGGGCCAGCATTTT; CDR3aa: CASSRQGLNQGQHF
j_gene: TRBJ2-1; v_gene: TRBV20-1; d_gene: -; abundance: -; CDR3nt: TGCAGTGCGTGGGGTTTGTTCTTC; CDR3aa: CSAWGLFF
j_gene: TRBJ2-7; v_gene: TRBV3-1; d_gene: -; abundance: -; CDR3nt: TGTGCCAGCAGCACGGGTCCCCTGGGCGAGCAGTACTTC; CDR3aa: CASSTGPLGEQYF
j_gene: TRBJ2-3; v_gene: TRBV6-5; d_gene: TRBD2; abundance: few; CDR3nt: TGTGCCAGCAGTTACTCGGGCCTAGCGGGATACACAGATACGCAGTATTTT; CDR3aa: CASSYSGLAGYTDTQYF
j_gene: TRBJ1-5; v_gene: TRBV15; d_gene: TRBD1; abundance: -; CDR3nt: TGTGCCACCAGCAGGGACAGGGGGGAGAGCAATCAGCCCCAGCATTTT; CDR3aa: CATSRDRGESNQPQHF
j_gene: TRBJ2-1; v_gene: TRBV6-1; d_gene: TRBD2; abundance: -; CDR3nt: TGTGCCAGCAGTGAACGGGGTGGGAGGGCCTACAATGAGCAGTTCTTC; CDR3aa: CASSERGGRAYNEQFF
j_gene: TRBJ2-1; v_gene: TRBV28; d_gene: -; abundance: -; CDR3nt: TGTGCCAGCAGTTTAGTTGCAGGTAGTAGCTCCTACAATGAGCAGTTCTTC; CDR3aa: CASSLVAGSSSYNEQFF
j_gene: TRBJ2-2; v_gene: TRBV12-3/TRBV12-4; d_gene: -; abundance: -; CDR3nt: TGTGCCAGCAGAAGGGAACAGCACACCGGGGAGCTGTTTTTT; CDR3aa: CASRREQHTGELFF
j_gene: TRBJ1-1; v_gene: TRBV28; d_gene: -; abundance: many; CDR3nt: TGTGCCAGCAGCCAAGCCGTACCGAACACTGAAGCTTTCTTT; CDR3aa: CASSQAVPNTEAFF
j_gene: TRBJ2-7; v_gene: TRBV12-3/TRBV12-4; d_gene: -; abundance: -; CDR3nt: TGTGCCAGCAGTTTAGGGAGCGCGGGATCCTACGAGCAGTACTTC; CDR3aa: CASSLGSAGSYEQYF
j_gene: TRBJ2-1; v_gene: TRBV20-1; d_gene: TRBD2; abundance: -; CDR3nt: TGCAGTGCTCCGTCCCTAGCGGGATTTCGATACAATGAGCAGTTCTTC; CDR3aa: CSAPSLAGFRYNEQFF
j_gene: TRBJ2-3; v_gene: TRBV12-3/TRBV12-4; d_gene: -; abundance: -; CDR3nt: TGTGCCAGCAGTTTAAGACCCTACCAAGGCACAGATACGCAGTATTTT; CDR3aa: CASSLRPYQGTDTQYF
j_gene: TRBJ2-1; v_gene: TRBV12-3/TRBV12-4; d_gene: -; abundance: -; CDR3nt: TGTGCCAGCAGTTTATTGGGGGGCCCCACCTACAATGAGCAGTTCTTC; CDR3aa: CASSLLGGPTYNEQFF
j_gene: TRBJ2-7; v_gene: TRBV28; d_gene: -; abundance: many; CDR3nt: TGTGCCAGCAGCTTCAGGGGATACGAGCAGTACTTC; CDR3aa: CASSFRGYEQYF
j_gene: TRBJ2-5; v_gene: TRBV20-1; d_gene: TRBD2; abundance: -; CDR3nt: TGCAGTGCTCCAGGGACTAGGGAGGAGACCCAGTACTTC; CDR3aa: CSAPGTREETQYF
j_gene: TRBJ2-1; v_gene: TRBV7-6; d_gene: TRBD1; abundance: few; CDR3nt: TGTGCCAGCAGCCCCCAGCGACCTCCGGGACAGGGGTTTCACGATGAGCAGTTCTTC; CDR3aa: CASSPQRPPGQGFHDEQFF
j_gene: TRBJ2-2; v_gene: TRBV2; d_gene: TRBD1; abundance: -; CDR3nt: TGTGCCAGCAGTTACCCGCGACAGGGGGCACGGGAGCTGTTTTTT; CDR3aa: CASSYPRQGARELFF
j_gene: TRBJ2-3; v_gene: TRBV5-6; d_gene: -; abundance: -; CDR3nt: TGTGCCAGCAGCTCCCAGGGGATGGTGGTGTATTTT; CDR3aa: CASSSQGMVVYF
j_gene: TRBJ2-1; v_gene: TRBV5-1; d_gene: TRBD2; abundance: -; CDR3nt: TGCGCCAGCAGCTTCGAAGCTAGCGGGAGTCGGAATGAGCAGTTCTTC; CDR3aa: CASSFEASGSRNEQFF
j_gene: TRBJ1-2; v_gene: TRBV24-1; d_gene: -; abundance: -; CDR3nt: TGTGCCACCAGTGATTGGGATCACAACTATGGCTACACCTTC; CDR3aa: CATSDWDHNYGYTF
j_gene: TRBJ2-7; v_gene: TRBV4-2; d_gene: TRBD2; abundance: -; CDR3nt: TGTGCCAGCAGCCAAGAGGAGAGACTAGCCGGGATATACGAGCAGTACTTC; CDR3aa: CASSQEERLAGIYEQYF
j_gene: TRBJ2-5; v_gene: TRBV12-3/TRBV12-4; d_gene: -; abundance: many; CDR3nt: TGTGCCAGCAGTTTGTACAACCAAGAGACCCAGTACTTC; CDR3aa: CASSLYNQETQYF
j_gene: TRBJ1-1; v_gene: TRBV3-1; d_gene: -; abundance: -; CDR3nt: TGTGCCAGCAGCCCGAAGGTGGGGAACACTGAAGCTTTCTTT; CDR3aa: CASSPKVGNTEAFF
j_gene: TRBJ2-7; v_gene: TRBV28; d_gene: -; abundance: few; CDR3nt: TGTGCCAGCAGTTTCGGCAGCCGATCCTACGAGCAGTACTTC; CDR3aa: CASSFGSRSYEQYF
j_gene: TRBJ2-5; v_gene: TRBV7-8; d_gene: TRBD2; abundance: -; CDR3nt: TGTGCCAGCAGCTTAGGAGGGAGGGGCCCTCAAGAGACCCAGTACTTC; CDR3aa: CASSLGGRGPQETQYF
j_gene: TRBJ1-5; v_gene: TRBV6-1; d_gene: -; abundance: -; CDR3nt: TGTGCCAGCAGTGATGCCGGTATAGGGGGAAGAAATCAGCCCCAGCATTTT; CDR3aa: CASSDAGIGGRNQPQHF
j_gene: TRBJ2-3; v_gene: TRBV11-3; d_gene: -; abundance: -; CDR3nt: TGTGCCAGCAGCTTACTGTCACGCGCGGATACGCAGTATTTT; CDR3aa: CASSLLSRADTQYF
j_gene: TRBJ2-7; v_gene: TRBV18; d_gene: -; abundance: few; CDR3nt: TGTGCCAGCTCACCAGGGGACCTTCGGTACTTC; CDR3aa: CASSPGDLRYF
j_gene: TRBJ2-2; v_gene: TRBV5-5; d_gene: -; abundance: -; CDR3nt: TGTGCCAGCAGCCGGGACCTGGGCAACGGGGAGCTGTTTTTT; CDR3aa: CASSRDLGNGELFF